This T cell receptor beta chain was documented in a study of blood T cell repertoires in COVID-19. Study summary: Specimens from acute and convalescent COVID-19 originated in the United States, Italy and Spain. Sources were T cells, B-cell-depleted T cells, or PBMCs; the material itself was cDNA or gDNA.

Original analysis: Amplified reference gene primers provided the basis for estimating nucleated cell counts. Profiled with immunoSEQ multiplex PCR; TCRdb holds only in-frame clones, not every one. The D gene and trimming were derived from the DNA, and the V and J assignments and clone size from that table. The repertoire holds about 160,000 clones, with approximately 88% as singletons. Germline CDR1 reads SGHNT; CDR2 reads YYREEE (reference sequence). Trimming cost V 7 bases and J 4 bases, with 18 bases left between them. CDR3 length equals 15 residues. The sequence derives from a woman older than 75 with active or convalescent COVID-19. This chain joins TRBV5-4 and TRBJ1-3, with D possibly being TRBD1 (5 bases). Sequencing was done on a sample of peripheral blood. This CDR3 is CASGLVQEGGNTIYF. The CDR3 DNA sequence: TGTGCCAGCGGGTTGGTACAGGAGGGCGGAAACACCATATATTTT.